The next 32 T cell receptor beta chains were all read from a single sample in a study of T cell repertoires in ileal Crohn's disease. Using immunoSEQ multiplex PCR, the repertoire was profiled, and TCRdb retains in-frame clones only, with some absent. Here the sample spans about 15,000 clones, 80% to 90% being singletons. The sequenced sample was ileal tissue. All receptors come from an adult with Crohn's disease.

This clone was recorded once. CDR3 protein: CASSVLQGTEAFF. Written as DNA, the CDR3 is TGTGCCAGCAGCGTGCTACAGGGAACTGAAGCTTTCTTT. The V and J genes are TRBV5-4 and TRBJ1-1, with D perhaps TRBD1 (6 bases). Looked up from germline, CDR1 is SGHNT and CDR2 is YYREEE (reference sequence). The CDR3 has 13 amino acids. The V end was cut by 4 bases, the J end by 5 bases, with 12 bases between.

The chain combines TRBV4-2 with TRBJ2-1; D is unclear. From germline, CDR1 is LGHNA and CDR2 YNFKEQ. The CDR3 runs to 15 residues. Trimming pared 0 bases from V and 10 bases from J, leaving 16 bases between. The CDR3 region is CASSQDLPPPGEQFF. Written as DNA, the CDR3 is TGTGCCAGCAGCCAAGATCTTCCCCCGCCCGGGGAGCAGTTCTTC.

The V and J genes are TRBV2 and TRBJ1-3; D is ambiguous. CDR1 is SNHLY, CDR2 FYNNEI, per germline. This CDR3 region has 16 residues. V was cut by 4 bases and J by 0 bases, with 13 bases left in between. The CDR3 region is CASSADIWYSGNTIYF. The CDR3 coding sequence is TGTGCCAGCAGTGCAGACATTTGGTACTCTGGAAACACCATATATTTT.

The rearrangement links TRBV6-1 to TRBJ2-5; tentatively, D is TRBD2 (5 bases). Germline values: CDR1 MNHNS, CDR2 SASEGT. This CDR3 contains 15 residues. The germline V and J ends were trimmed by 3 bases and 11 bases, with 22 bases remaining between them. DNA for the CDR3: TGTGCCAGCAGTGAGAATCCGGGCCCGAGCGGAAAGCAGTACTTC. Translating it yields CASSENPGPSGKQYF.

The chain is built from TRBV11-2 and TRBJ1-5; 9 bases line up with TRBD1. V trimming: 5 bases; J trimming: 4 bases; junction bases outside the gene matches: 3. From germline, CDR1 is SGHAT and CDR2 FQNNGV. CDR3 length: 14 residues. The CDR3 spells CASSPGQGNQPQHF. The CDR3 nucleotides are TGTGCCAGCAGCCCGGGACAGGGTAATCAGCCCCAGCATTTT.

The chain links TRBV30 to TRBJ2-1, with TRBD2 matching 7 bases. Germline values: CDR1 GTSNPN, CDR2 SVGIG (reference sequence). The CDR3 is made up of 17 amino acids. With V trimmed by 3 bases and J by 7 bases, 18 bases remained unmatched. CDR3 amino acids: CAWRTLWLGGSRNEQFF. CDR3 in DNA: TGTGCCTGGAGGACGCTGTGGCTTGGCGGGAGTCGTAATGAGCAGTTCTTC.

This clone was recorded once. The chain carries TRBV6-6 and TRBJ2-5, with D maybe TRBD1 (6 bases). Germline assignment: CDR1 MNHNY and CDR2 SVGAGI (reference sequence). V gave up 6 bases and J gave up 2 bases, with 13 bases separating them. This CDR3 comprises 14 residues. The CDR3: CASSRTAQQETQYF. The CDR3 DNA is TGTGCCAGCAGCCGGACAGCACAACAAGAGACCCAGTACTTC.

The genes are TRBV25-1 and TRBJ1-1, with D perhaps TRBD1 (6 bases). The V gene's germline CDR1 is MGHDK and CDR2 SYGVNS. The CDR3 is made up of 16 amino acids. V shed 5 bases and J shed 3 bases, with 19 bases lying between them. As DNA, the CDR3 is TGTGCCAGCAGTCGGGCCGGGGGGCGCCAGGACACTGAAGCTTTCTTT. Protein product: CASSRAGGRQDTEAFF.

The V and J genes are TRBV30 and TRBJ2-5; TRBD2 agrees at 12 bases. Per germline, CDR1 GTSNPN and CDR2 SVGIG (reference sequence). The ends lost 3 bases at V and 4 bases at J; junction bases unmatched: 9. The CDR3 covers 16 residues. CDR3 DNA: TGTGCCTGGAGCCGTGGACTAGCGGGGAGGGTAGAGACCCAGTACTTC. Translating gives CAWSRGLAGRVETQYF.

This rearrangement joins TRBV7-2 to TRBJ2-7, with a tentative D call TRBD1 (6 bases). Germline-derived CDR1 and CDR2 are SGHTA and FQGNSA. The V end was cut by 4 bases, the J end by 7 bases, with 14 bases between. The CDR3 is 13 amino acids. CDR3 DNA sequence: TGTGCCAGCAGCTCGGTCTTTACAGGGGAGCAGTACTTC. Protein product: CASSSVFTGEQYF.

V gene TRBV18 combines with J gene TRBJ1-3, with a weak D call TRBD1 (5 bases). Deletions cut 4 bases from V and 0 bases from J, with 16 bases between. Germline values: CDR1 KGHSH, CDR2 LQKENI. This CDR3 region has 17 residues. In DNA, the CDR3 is TGTGCCAGCTCACACAATCTCGGGGGAGGCTCTGGAAACACCATATATTTT. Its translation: CASSHNLGGGSGNTIYF.

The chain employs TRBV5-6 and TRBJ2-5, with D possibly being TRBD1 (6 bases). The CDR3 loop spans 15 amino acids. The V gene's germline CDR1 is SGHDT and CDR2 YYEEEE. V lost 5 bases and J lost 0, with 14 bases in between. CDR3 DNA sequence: TGTGCCAGCAGGAAAGACAGGAGGTACCAAGAGACCCAGTACTTC. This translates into CASRKDRRYQETQYF.

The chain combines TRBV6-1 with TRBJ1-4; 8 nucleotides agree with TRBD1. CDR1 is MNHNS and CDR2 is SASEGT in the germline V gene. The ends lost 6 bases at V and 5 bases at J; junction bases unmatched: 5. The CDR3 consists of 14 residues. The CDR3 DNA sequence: TGTGCCAGCAGCGATTGGGACAGGAATGAAAAACTGTTTTTT. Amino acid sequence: CASSDWDRNEKLFF.

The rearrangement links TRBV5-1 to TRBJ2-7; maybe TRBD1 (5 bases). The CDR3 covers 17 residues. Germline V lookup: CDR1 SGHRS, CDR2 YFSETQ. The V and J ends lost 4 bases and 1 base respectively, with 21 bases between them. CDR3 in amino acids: CASSPTPARQGSYEQYF. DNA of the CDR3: TGCGCCAGCAGCCCAACTCCAGCTCGGCAGGGATCCTACGAGCAGTACTTC.

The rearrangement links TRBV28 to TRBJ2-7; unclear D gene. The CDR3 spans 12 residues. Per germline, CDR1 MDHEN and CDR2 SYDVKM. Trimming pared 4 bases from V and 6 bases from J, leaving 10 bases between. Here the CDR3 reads CASSSLFREQYF. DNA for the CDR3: TGTGCCAGCAGTTCCCTTTTCCGCGAGCAGTACTTC.

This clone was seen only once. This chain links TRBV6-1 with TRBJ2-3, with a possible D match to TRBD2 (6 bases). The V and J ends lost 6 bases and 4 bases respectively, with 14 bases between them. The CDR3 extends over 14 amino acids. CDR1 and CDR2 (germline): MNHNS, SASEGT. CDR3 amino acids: CASSKQEGPDTQYF. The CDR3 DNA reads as TGTGCCAGCAGCAAACAGGAGGGACCAGATACGCAGTATTTT.

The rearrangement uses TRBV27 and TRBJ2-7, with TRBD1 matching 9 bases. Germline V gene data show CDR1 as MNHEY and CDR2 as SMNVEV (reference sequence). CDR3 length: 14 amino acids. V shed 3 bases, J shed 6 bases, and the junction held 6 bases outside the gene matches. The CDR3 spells CASSFRDRGSEQYF. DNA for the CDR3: TGTGCCAGCAGTTTTAGAGACAGGGGGTCCGAGCAGTACTTC.

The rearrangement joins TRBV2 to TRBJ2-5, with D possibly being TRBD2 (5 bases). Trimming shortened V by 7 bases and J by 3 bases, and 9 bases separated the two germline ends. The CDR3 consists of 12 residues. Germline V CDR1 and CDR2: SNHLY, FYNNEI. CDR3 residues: CASMRGKETQYF. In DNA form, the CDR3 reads TGTGCCAGCATGAGAGGGAAAGAGACCCAGTACTTC.

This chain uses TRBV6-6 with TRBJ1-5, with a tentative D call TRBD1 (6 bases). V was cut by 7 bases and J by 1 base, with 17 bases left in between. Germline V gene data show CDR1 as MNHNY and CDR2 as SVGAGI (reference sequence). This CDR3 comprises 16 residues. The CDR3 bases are TGTGCCAGCATAGTAGGGGGGGGACTCAGCAATCAGCCCCAGCATTTT. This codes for CASIVGGGLSNQPQHF.

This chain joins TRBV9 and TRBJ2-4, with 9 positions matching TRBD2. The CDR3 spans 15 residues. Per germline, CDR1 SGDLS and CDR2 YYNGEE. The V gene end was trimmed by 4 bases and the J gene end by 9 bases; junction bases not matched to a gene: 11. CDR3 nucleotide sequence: TGTGCCAGCAGCCAAATGGCGGGAGGGTCGGGCATTCAGTACTTC. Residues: CASSQMAGGSGIQYF.

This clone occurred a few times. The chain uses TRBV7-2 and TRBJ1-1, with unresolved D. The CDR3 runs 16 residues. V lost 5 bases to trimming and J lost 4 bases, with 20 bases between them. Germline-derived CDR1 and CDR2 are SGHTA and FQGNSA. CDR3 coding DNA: TGTGCCAGCAGCAGAGGGTACAGCGGAGGCAGCACTGAAGCTTTCTTT. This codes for CASSRGYSGGSTEAFF.

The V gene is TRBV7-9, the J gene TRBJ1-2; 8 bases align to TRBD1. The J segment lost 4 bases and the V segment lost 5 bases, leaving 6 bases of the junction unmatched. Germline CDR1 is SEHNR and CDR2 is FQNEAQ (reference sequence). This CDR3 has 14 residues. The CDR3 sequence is CASSTRQGRYGYTF. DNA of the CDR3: TGTGCCAGCAGCACCAGACAGGGGCGCTATGGCTACACCTTC.

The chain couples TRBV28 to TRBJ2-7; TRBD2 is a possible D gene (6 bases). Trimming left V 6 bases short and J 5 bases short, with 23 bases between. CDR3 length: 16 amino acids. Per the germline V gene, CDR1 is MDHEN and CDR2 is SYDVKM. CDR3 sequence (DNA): TGTGCCAGCAGATCTTTCGCTAGCGTCCGGACGGACGAGCAGTACTTC. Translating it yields CASRSFASVRTDEQYF.

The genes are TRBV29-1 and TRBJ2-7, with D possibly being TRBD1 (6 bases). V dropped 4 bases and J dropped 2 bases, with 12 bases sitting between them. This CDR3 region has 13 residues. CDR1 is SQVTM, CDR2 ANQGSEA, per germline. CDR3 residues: CSVVGDTTYEQYF. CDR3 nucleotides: TGCAGCGTTGTTGGGGACACGACCTACGAGCAGTACTTC.

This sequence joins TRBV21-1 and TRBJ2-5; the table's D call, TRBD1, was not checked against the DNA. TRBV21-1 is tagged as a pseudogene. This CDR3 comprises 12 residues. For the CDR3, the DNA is TGTGCCAGCAGGTCAGGGTGGCAGACCCAGTACTTC. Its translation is CASRSGWQTQYF.

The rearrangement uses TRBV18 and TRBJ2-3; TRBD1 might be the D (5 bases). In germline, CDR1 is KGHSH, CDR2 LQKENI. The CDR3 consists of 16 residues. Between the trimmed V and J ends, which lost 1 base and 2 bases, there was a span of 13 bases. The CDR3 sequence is CASSPRWTQNTDTQYF. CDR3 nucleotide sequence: TGTGCCAGCTCACCACGCTGGACACAAAACACAGATACGCAGTATTTT.

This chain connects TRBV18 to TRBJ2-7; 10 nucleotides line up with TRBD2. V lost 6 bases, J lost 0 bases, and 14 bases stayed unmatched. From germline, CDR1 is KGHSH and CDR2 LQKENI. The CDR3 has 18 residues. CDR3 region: CASSPFEAGGGSSYEQYF. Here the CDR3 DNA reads TGTGCCAGCTCCCCATTCGAAGCGGGAGGGGGCAGCTCCTACGAGCAGTACTTC.

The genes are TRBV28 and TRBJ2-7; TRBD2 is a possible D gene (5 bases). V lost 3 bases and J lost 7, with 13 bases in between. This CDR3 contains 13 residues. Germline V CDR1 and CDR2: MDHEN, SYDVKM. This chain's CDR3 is CASSFGGLVEQYF. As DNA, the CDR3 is TGTGCCAGCAGTTTCGGAGGCCTGGTGGAGCAGTACTTC.

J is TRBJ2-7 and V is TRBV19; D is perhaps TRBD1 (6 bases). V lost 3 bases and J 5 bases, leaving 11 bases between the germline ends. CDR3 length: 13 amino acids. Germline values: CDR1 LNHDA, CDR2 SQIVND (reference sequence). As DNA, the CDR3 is TGTGCCAGTAGTATGGCCAGGGGCCACGAGCAGTACTTC. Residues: CASSMARGHEQYF.

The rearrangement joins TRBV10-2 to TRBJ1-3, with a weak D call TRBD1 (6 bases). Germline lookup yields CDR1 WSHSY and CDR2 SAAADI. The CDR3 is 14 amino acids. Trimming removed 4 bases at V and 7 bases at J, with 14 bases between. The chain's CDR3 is CASSAYQGSNTIYF. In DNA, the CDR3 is TGCGCCAGCAGTGCCTATCAGGGGTCCAACACCATATATTTT.

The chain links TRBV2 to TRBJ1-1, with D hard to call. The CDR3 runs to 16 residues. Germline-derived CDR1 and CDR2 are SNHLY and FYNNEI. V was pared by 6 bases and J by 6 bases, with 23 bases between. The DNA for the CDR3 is TGTGCCAGCAGCTACGTCAGTGGGGTCGGGGTCCCTGAAGCTTTCTTT. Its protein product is CASSYVSGVGVPEAFF.

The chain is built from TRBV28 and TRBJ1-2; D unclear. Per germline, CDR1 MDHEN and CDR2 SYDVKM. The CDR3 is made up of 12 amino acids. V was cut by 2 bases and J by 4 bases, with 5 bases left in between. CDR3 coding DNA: TGTGCCAGCAGTTTAAACAGCTATGGCTACACCTTC. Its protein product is CASSLNSYGYTF.